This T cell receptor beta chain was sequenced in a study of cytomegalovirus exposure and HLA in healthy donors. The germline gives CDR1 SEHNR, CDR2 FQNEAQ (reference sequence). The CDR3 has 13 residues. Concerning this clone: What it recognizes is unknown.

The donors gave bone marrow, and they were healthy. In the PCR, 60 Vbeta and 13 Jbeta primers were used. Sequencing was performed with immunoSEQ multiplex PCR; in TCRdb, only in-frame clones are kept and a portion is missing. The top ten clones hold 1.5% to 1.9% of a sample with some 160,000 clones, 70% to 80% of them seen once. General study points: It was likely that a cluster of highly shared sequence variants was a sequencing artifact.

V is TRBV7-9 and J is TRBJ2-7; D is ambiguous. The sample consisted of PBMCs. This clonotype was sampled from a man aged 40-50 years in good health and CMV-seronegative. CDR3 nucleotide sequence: TGTTCCAGCAGCTTGAACACTTACTACGAGCAGTACGTC. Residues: CSSSLNTYYEQYV.